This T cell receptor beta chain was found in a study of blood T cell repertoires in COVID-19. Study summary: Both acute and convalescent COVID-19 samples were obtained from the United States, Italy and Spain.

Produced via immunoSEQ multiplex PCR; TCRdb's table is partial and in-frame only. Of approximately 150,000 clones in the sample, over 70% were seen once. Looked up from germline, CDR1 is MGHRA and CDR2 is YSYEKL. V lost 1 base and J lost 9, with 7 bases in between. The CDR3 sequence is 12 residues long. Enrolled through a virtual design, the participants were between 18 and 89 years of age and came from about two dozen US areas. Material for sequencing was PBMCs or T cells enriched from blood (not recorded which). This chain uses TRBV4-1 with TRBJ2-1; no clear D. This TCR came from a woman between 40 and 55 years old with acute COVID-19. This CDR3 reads CASSQVESEQFF. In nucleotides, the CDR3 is TGCGCCAGCAGCCAAGTGGAGTCTGAGCAGTTCTTC.